This T cell receptor beta chain was captured by sequencing in a study of OX40 agonist ivuxolimab in advanced cancers. The wider study: A mean age of roughly 60 years, range roughly 20 to 90, was recorded, and approximately 85% were male. Study-level points and caveats: Relative to CD4+ cells, CD8+ T cells on average had more expanded clones.

Libraries were prepared by immunoSEQ multiplex PCR; TCRdb keeps only in-frame clonotypes and omits some of them. The top ten hold approximately 22% of the sample, which has around 18,000 clones, 72% seen once. V was clipped by 7 bases and J by 6 bases; unmatched bases: 8. The CDR3 length is 16 residues. Per the germline V gene, CDR1 is SGHVS and CDR2 is FQNEAQ. The timepoints at which blood was sampled were baseline, cycle 4 day 1, and cycle 7 day 1. On this clone itself: Antigen specificity is unknown.

This TCR was recovered from an adult with an advanced solid tumor such as melanoma, head and neck, liver or kidney cancer. The sample consisted of CD4+ or CD8+ T cells sorted from blood, taken in a trial of the OX40 agonist ivuxolimab. V usage is TRBV7-8 and J usage is TRBJ2-2, with 13 positions matching TRBD2. The CDR3 region is CASTITSGGAPGELFF. The CDR3 bases are TGTGCCAGCACTATTACTAGCGGGGGGGCCCCCGGGGAGCTGTTTTTT.